These 11 T cell receptor beta chains were sequenced from one sample in a study of blood T cell repertoires in COVID-19. Clones were sequenced by immunoSEQ multiplex PCR, and TCRdb holds only the in-frame ones, with some missing. The data hold 200,000 or so clones, with 70% to 90% observed a single time. Sequencing was carried out using peripheral blood. All receptors come from a man aged 45 to 65 who had recovered from COVID-19.

This clone was seen a handful of times. CDR3 sequence: CASSYPQGRGEQFF. CDR3 in DNA: TGTGCCAGCAGTTACCCCCAGGGGAGGGGTGAGCAGTTCTTC. The rearrangement links TRBV6-2 or TRBV6-3 to TRBJ2-1, with a tentative D call TRBD2 (7 bases). This CDR3 is built from 14 residues. In germline, CDR1 is MNHEY, CDR2 SVGEGT. V shed 2 bases and J shed 9 bases, with 14 bases lying between them.

The chain employs TRBV6-5 and TRBJ1-6, with 7 bases that match TRBD1. Per germline, CDR1 MNHEY and CDR2 SVGAGI. Germline trimming cut 0 bases from V and 7 bases from J; bases unmatched to any gene: 0. The CDR3 runs 14 residues. CDR3 nucleotides: TGTGCCAGCAGTTACTCGACAGGGAATTCACCCCTCCACTTT. Translation: CASSYSTGNSPLHF.

This clone was detected only once. V gene TRBV15 combines with J gene TRBJ2-3, with TRBD2 matching 9 bases. The germline V gene has CDR1 LNHNV and CDR2 YYDKDF (reference sequence). V dropped 1 base and J dropped 3; count of bases not matched to a gene: 8. This CDR3 has 17 amino acids. DNA of the CDR3: TGTGCCACCAGCAGAGTAGGCAGGGGACTAGCAACAGATACGCAGTATTTT. Its protein is CATSRVGRGLATDTQYF.

The chain links TRBV30 to TRBJ2-7; 10 nucleotides align to TRBD2. Germline lookup yields CDR1 GTSNPN and CDR2 SVGIG (reference sequence). The CDR3 extends over 14 amino acids. V trimming: 3 bases; J trimming: 2 bases; junction bases outside the gene matches: 4. Here the CDR3 DNA reads TGTGCCTGGAGCACCGGGACTAGCGCCTACGAGCAGTACTTC. This gives the protein CAWSTGTSAYEQYF.

The gene calls are TRBV7-9 and TRBJ2-3; 7 bases align to TRBD2. CDR1 and CDR2 (germline): SEHNR, FQNEAQ (reference sequence). The CDR3 extends over 17 amino acids. The trim removed 5 bases at V and 3 bases at J, leaving 14 bases unmatched. CDR3 nucleotides: TGTGCCAGCAGCCAAATCGCTTCGGGACTATCAACAGATACGCAGTATTTT. Protein: CASSQIASGLSTDTQYF.

CDR3 region: CASSLRGGEKLFF. The CDR3 DNA sequence: TGTGCCAGCAGCTTAAGAGGGGGTGAAAAACTGTTTTTT. The gene calls are TRBV13 and TRBJ1-4; possibly TRBD1 for D (6 bases). The ends were cut back, 2 bases at V and 7 bases at J, with 8 bases in the middle. Germline V gene lookup returns CDR1 PRHDT and CDR2 FYEKMQ (reference sequence). The CDR3 consists of 13 residues.

The chain is built from TRBV30 and TRBJ1-4; no definite D call. Per germline, CDR1 GTSNPN and CDR2 SVGIG (reference sequence). CDR3 length equals 15 residues. V was trimmed by 3 bases and J by 5 bases, leaving 16 bases between them. The CDR3 DNA sequence: TGTGCCTGGAGATTAAGGAGGGTAAAGAATGAAAAACTGTTTTTT. It codes for CAWRLRRVKNEKLFF. Supplemented by reference TRBV30 and TRBJ1-4, the full variable domain reads SQTIHQWPATLVQPVGSPLSLECTVEGTSNPNLYWYRQAAGRGLQLLFYSVGIGQISSEVPQNLSASRPQDRQFILSSKKLLLSDSGFYLCAWRLRRVKNEKLFFGSGTQLSVL.

This clone was seen a single time. This chain joins TRBV27 and TRBJ1-1, with D possibly matching TRBD1 (5 bases). Trimming took off 5 bases at V and 10 bases at J, with 17 bases between the two ends. Per germline, CDR1 MNHEY and CDR2 SMNVEV (reference sequence). The CDR3 is 13 amino acids. CDR3 nucleotide sequence: TGTGCCAGCAGTCCCCTCGAGGGGAGGTCAGCTTTCTTT. Translating gives CASSPLEGRSAFF.

The gene calls are TRBV27 and TRBJ2-3, with TRBD2 identical over 7 bases. Germline CDR1 MNHEY, CDR2 SMNVEV (reference sequence). The CDR3 length is 14 residues. J gave up 0 bases and V 5 bases, and 2 bases lay outside the gene matches. CDR3 in amino acids: CASSLAESTDTQYF. In DNA, the CDR3 is TGTGCCAGCAGTCTAGCGGAGAGCACAGATACGCAGTATTTT.

By frequency in the sample, this clone is large. The rearrangement joins TRBV10-3 to TRBJ2-7, with TRBD2 identical over 8 bases. Unmatched junction bases numbered 4, after V lost 6 bases and J lost 0 bases. Germline V lookup: CDR1 ENHRY, CDR2 SYGVKD. The CDR3 runs 14 residues. The CDR3 nucleotides are TGTGCCATCAGGGATGCGGGAGGCTCCTACGAGCAGTACTTC. This encodes CAIRDAGGSYEQYF.

This chain joins TRBV7-2 and TRBJ1-1; 9 bases match TRBD1. CDR3 length equals 14 residues. Germline V gives CDR1 SGHTA, CDR2 FQGNSA. Trimming removed 5 bases from V and 3 bases from J; junction bases left unmatched: 4. The CDR3 spells CASSTDRGDTEAFF. CDR3 in DNA: TGTGCCAGCAGCACCGACAGGGGGGACACTGAAGCTTTCTTT.